The TCR beta chain described here comes from a study of read filtering for tumor transcriptome and immune sequencing. Study-level background: Patients were 17 male and around 15 female, mean age 65.9 years, range about 45 to 85. Whole-transcriptome libraries were prepared after DNase treatment. Findings of the study overall: This fraction held mixed bone marrow immune cells after CD138-negative sorting. About 80% of IR-seq clonotypes had one read, totaling about 3.5% of reads; RNA-seq: roughly 76% and 46%.

In this sample, this clonotype turned up many times. What it recognizes is unknown. This library used around 400 ng RNA and molecular barcoded adaptors spanning alpha/delta and beta/gamma chains. TCRdb passed the reads through MiXCR, listing each CDR3 protein once. The sample includes 50,000 or so distinct CDR3 sequences, over 9% of them seen just once. Germline V gene sequence: CDR1 DFQATT, CDR2 SNEGSKA (reference sequence). The CDR3 is made up of 16 amino acids. V lost 3 bases, J lost 5 bases, and 11 bases stayed unmatched. Sequencing used a population of CD138-negative cells sorted from bone marrow. This chain connects TRBV20-1 to TRBJ2-1; 9 bases fit TRBD2. The source is a donor over 35 with multiple myeloma. The CDR3, as DNA: TGCAGTGCTAGGGGGTCTAGCGGGGACCTTAACAATGAGCAGTTCTTC. It yields the protein CSARGSSGDLNNEQFF.